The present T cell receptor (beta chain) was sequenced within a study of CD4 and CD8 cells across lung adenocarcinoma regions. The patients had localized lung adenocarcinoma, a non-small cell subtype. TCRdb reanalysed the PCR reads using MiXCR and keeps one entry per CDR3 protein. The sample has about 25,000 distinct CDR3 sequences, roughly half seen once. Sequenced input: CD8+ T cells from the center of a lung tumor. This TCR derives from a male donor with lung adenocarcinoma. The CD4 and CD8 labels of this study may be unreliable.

CDR3 nucleotides: TGCGCCAGCAGCCAGGGGGCGCCGGATACGCAGTATTTT. Amino acids: CASSQGAPDTQYF. This chain uses TRBV4-1 with TRBJ2-3; D may be TRBD1 (6 bases). The V gene's germline CDR1 is MGHRA and CDR2 YSYEKL. The CDR3 is 13 residues long. Trimming left V 3 bases short and J 6 bases short, with 10 bases between.